Reported below is one TCR beta chain. The data were obtained in a study of graft-versus-host responses after intestinal transplantation. The overall study: Recipients uniformly received anti-thymocyte globulin induction, followed by tacrolimus and steroids for approximately 3 years.

Germline assignment: CDR1 SGHAT and CDR2 FQNNGV. J was trimmed by 7 bases and V by 0 bases; bases with no gene match: 12. This CDR3 contains 17 residues. The protocol was immunoSEQ multiplex PCR, while the TCRdb copy is restricted to in-frame clones and leaves out a portion. Found here are 25,000 to 35,000 clones, roughly 87% of them singletons; the top ten hold more than 9%. The genes are TRBV11-2 and TRBJ2-1; TRBD2 matches 7 bases. This TCR was recovered from a human patient who received an intestinal transplant, so some T cells may come from the graft donor. This sample comprised PBMCs, obtained nearly 470 days after intestinal transplantation. CDR3 loop: CASSLDEVRLALNEQFF. In nucleotides, the CDR3 is TGTGCCAGCAGCTTAGACGAGGTAAGACTAGCCCTAAATGAGCAGTTCTTC.